Each of the 9 T cell receptor beta chains below was sequenced from the same sample in a study of siplizumab effects on memory and regulatory T cells. TCRdb's copy holds only in-frame clones and misses some; the assay was immunoSEQ multiplex PCR. Here the sample spans more than 85,000 clones, about 93% being singletons. Sample: Tregs sorted from blood. These receptor sequences come from a human donor in good health.

This chain joins TRBV19 and TRBJ1-1; D is possibly TRBD1 (5 bases). CDR3 length equals 10 residues. CDR1 LNHDA and CDR2 SQIVND come from the germline V gene (reference sequence). Trimming removed 8 bases from V and 11 bases from J, with 12 bases in between. In DNA, the CDR3 is TGTGCCAGTGGGGGACTAGGGGCTTTCTTT. It is translated as CASGGLGAFF.

V is TRBV25-1 and J is TRBJ2-3; D unclear. The V end was cut by 4 bases, the J end by 4 bases, with 6 bases between. The CDR3 runs 12 residues. Germline lookup yields CDR1 MGHDK and CDR2 SYGVNS. The CDR3 reads CASSASPDTQYF. CDR3 nucleotides: TGTGCCAGCAGTGCGTCCCCAGATACGCAGTATTTT.

This clone appeared once. This chain uses TRBV6-4 with TRBJ1-2; TRBD1 matches 10 bases. V dropped 8 bases and J dropped 7; count of bases not matched to a gene: 7. This CDR3 spans 13 amino acids. CDR1 and CDR2 (germline): MRHNA, SNTAGT. CDR3 protein: CASSQDRGLGYTF. CDR3 in DNA: TGTGCCAGCTCACAAGACAGGGGGCTTGGCTACACCTTC.

The chain recombines TRBV7-3 with TRBJ2-5; D not resolved. CDR1 and CDR2 from the germline V gene are SGHTA and FQGTGA. The CDR3 extends over 13 amino acids. The V gene lost 2 bases and the J gene lost 3 bases, with 7 bases spanning the gap. This CDR3 is CASSLAFEETQYF. CDR3 DNA: TGTGCCAGCAGCTTAGCATTTGAAGAGACCCAGTACTTC.

V and J are TRBV29-1 and TRBJ1-5; TRBD1 matches at 8 bases. Germline CDR1 and CDR2: SQVTM and ANQGSEA. This CDR3 has 19 amino acids. Trimming took 3 bases from V and 2 from J; bases not matched to a gene: 18. The CDR3 sequence: CSVDILEGGQVNCNQPQHF. CDR3 sequence (DNA): TGCAGCGTTGACATCCTTGAGGGGGGACAGGTCAATTGCAATCAGCCCCAGCATTTT.

This chain uses TRBV30 with TRBJ1-1, with D possibly being TRBD1 (5 bases). Trimming removed 1 base from V and 2 bases from J, with 11 bases in between. The CDR3 runs 14 residues. Germline V gives CDR1 GTSNPN, CDR2 SVGIG (reference sequence). In nucleotides, the CDR3 is TGTGCCTGGAGTGCGCAGGGTTACAACACTGAAGCTTTCTTT. Amino acids: CAWSAQGYNTEAFF.

The chain couples TRBV28 to TRBJ2-2; D may be TRBD1 (5 bases). Trimming removed 6 bases from V and 0 bases from J, with 11 bases in between. The CDR3 is made up of 15 amino acids. From germline, CDR1 is MDHEN and CDR2 SYDVKM. In DNA form, the CDR3 reads TGTGCCAGCAGACCGAGCAGGGCGAACACCGGGGAGCTGTTTTTT. As protein: CASRPSRANTGELFF.

The chain joins TRBV5-1 to TRBJ1-1, with TRBD1 as a possible D gene (5 bases). The CDR3 runs to 14 residues. The V end was cut by 2 bases, the J end by 5 bases, with 13 bases between. Germline-derived CDR1 and CDR2 are SGHRS and YFSETQ. Here the CDR3 reads CASSFQDKKTEAFF. Here the CDR3 DNA reads TGCGCCAGCAGCTTTCAGGACAAGAAGACTGAAGCTTTCTTT.

The chain joins TRBV28 to TRBJ2-7; 8 bases map to TRBD1. The CDR3 contains 14 residues. V lost 3 bases, J lost 1 base, and 2 bases stayed unmatched. Germline V gene sequence: CDR1 MDHEN, CDR2 SYDVKM. This CDR3 reads CASSLDRVSYEQYF. DNA of the CDR3: TGTGCCAGCAGTTTGGACAGGGTGTCCTACGAGCAGTACTTC.